One T cell receptor beta chain is described in this entry. Trimming left V 2 bases short and J 5 bases short, with 16 bases between. This CDR3 contains 16 residues. The V gene's germline CDR1 is SGHRS and CDR2 YFSETQ. In the authors' workflow: Counts of nucleated cells, estimated from reference gene primer amplification, were obtained. Sequencing was performed with immunoSEQ multiplex PCR; in TCRdb, only in-frame clones are kept and a portion is missing. From that table come the V and J calls and clone size; the DNA was used to work out D and trimming. The sample lists 90,000 to 140,000 clones, about 86% occurring once. This entry comes from a study of blood T cell repertoires in COVID-19. Study information: The United States, Italy and Spain supplied acute and convalescent COVID-19 samples.

The rearrangement links TRBV5-1 to TRBJ2-2, with a weak D call TRBD2 (6 bases). The material sequenced was peripheral blood. This sequence originates from a man at least 80 years old with acute or convalescent COVID-19. CDR3 region: CASSFGGAGVTGELFF. The CDR3 coding sequence is TGCGCCAGCAGCTTTGGCGGGGCCGGGGTTACCGGGGAGCTGTTTTTT.